This T cell receptor beta chain originates from a study of blood T cells in healthy people across ages (dated by TCRdb to between 2014 and 2016). The study in broad terms: In model experiments, template switching captured roughly one uniquely barcoded TCR beta cDNA molecule for every two T cells. Using deep sequencing normalized with unique cDNA molecular identifiers, the study measured how TCR beta repertoire diversity changes with age. Four age groups were formed from the donors: young (average approximately 16 years), middle-aged (approximately 40), aged (approximately 60) and long-lived (approximately 78). To avoid experimental bias, donors of different ages were randomly spread across the sequencing lanes. Two additional independent replicas of 1 million unique cDNA reads from the same blood draw were analyzed for two donors (one aged 18 to 29 and one aged 80 or older). General conclusions and limits of the study: The percentage of naive T cells measured by flow cytometry correlated strongly with observed TCR beta diversity. Donor CMV infection status was unknown, potentially confounding age-related changes in expanded clonotypes. Since profiling was done on bulk unsorted PBMCs, naive and antigen-experienced compartments could not be conclusively compared. Compared with the aged group, the long-lived group had more naive CD4+ T cells, fewer expanded clones and increased TCR diversity, suggesting age selection. Estimates of total diversity based on one million sequenced T cells were regarded as lower bounds and as underestimates. Observed TCR beta diversity per million T cells fell roughly linearly with age, and a significant reduction was already apparent by age around 36.

Donors were a few dozen systemically healthy Caucasian individuals from Russia aged roughly 6 to 100 years. Around 9.7 milliliters of peripheral blood were collected from each donor into EDTA-treated Vacutainer tubes. Ficoll-Paque density-gradient centrifugation was used to isolate PBMCs, with at least 6 million obtained per sample. Trizol reagent was used to extract total RNA from PBMCs, with at least 5.5 micrograms per sample. For every donor, flow cytometry on a PBMC aliquot measured the percentage of naive CD45RAhigh/CD27high T cells. Details on this clonotype: The antigen it recognizes is unknown. Base qualities are not recorded, but no much larger clone differs from it by a single base.

Libraries were constructed by 5' RACE. Sequencing took place on an Illumina HiSeq 2500. The second PCR ran for about 7 to 11 cycles and used a J-beta primer mix along with a sample-barcoded 5' primer. A template-switch 5' adaptor carrying 12 random nucleotides introduced a unique molecular identifier onto each TCR beta cDNA molecule. Each sample yielded at least 2.5 million CDR3-containing paired-end reads. The Mint cDNA synthesis kit, primed by a TRBC-specific oligonucleotide, was used to synthesize first-strand cDNA from all RNA. After uracil-DNA glycosylase treatment, a first 18-cycle PCR used universal primers M1SS and BC2_uni_R on all cDNA. In the source study's methods: For normalization, 1 million high-quality reads were randomly selected from each sample, with every read carrying a distinct molecular identifier. Reads sharing molecular identifiers were discarded rather than binned into consensus sequences. MiTCR, with a Q25 quality threshold and the strictest error-elimination algorithm, was used for CDR3 identification, clonotype clustering and error correction. A nonparametric unseen species model using Euler transformation provided a lower-bound estimate of total TCR beta diversity. TCRdb took the public reads, trimmed them with fastp at Q25, ran MiXCR for clone calling and kept in-frame beta chains. Rows with one shared CDR3 protein collapse into an entry with the most common genes and DNA. The V and J calls were determined by TCRdb, not by the authors. The sample table contains about 580,000 distinct CDR3 sequences; only one count was recorded for about 45% of them. Around 24% of the sample lies in the top ten.

V ends up 6 bases short and J 7 bases short, with an unmatched junction base count of 14. Sequences MNHEY (CDR1) and SMNVEV (CDR2) are obtained from the germline V gene (reference sequence). Its CDR3 holds 17 amino acids, cysteine through phenylalanine. CDR3 DNA is the only sequence kept; it has 51 bases, read in frame from the first base. The rearrangement joined TRBV27 to TRBJ1-4; 10 central bases correspond to TRBD1. Sequenced material: blood. The receptor comes from an elderly man in good health. DNA sequence: TGTGCCAGCAGCCCCATACGAATGGGACAGGGGACTGAAAAACTGTTTTTT. Translated, this is CASSPIRMGQGTEKLFF.